Listed below are T cell receptor beta chains from one sample, sequenced in a study of CD8 T cell repertoires and HIV-1 epitope variants. Their cognate antigens are unknown. Produced via immunoSEQ multiplex PCR; TCRdb's table is partial and in-frame only. Here the sample spans about 4,000 clones, approximately 70% being singletons. The sequenced sample was cultured CD8+ T cells derived from PBMCs. The receptors derive from a male donor with HIV. Each CDR3 is given with its conserved first and last residue. The D gene is left open where the match is weak. A row's size may be missing; if present it is once, few, many or a size class.

CDR3: CASSGYGTGNNEQFF
DNA: TGTGCCAGCAGCGGCTACGGGACAGGAAACAATGAGCAGTTCTTC
V: TRBV11-3
size: -
D: TRBD1
J: TRBJ2-1

CDR3: CASSLASGLETQYF
DNA: TGTGCCAGCAGCTTGGCTTCGGGTTTAGAGACCCAGTACTTC
V: TRBV7-3
size: -
D: -
J: TRBJ2-5

CDR3: CASSVTANTGELFF
DNA: TGTGCCAGCAGCGTAACAGCGAACACCGGGGAGCTGTTTTTT
V: TRBV11-2
size: -
D: -
J: TRBJ2-2

CDR3: CAISENLGVTGELFF
DNA: TGTGCCATCAGTGAAAATCTAGGCGTTACCGGGGAGCTGTTTTTT
V: TRBV10-3
size: few
D: -
J: TRBJ2-2

CDR3: CASSLQGSDYEQYF
DNA: TGTGCCAGCAGTTTGCAGGGTTCAGACTACGAGCAGTACTTC
V: TRBV5-4
size: -
D: -
J: TRBJ2-7

CDR3: CASSPDRDGRNTIYF
DNA: TGTGCCAGCAGCCCTGACAGGGACGGGCGAAACACCATATATTTT
V: TRBV13
size: large
D: TRBD1
J: TRBJ1-3

CDR3: CASSLGFQDVGDYGYTF
DNA: TGTGCCAGCAGCTTGGGATTTCAGGATGTAGGCGACTATGGCTACACCTTC
V: TRBV4-2
size: -
D: -
J: TRBJ1-2

CDR3: CASSTQTDRTMREKLFF
DNA: TGTGCCAGTAGTACACAAACGGACAGGACGATGCGGGAAAAACTGTTTTTT
V: TRBV19
size: -
D: TRBD1
J: TRBJ1-4

CDR3: CASSPLGGDEQYF
DNA: TGTGCCAGCAGCCCCCTGGGGGGGGACGAGCAGTACTTC
V: TRBV16
size: -
D: TRBD2
J: TRBJ2-7

CDR3: CAWRADRELYGYTF
DNA: TGTGCCTGGAGAGCGGACAGGGAGCTCTATGGCTACACCTTC
V: TRBV30
size: -
D: TRBD1
J: TRBJ1-2

CDR3: CASSPRARGSYEQYF
DNA: TGTGCCAGCAGTCCTCGGGCCAGGGGATCCTACGAGCAGTACTTC
V: TRBV28
size: -
D: -
J: TRBJ2-7

CDR3: CASSLSARRGGQPQHF
DNA: TGTGCCAGCAGTTTAAGCGCCCGCAGGGGCGGTCAGCCCCAGCATTTT
V: TRBV27
size: -
D: -
J: TRBJ1-5

CDR3: CASSLSGGAGETQYF
DNA: TGTGCCAGCAGCCTTAGCGGGGGGGCGGGAGAGACCCAGTACTTC
V: TRBV6-5
size: -
D: TRBD2
J: TRBJ2-5

CDR3: CASSSQSPSSYEQYF
DNA: TGTGCCAGCAGTTCACAGAGCCCCAGCTCCTACGAGCAGTACTTC
V: TRBV5-8
size: -
D: -
J: TRBJ2-7

CDR3: CASSSTGGEQPQHF
DNA: TGTGCCAGCAGCTCGACAGGGGGGGAACAGCCCCAGCATTTT
V: TRBV28
size: -
D: TRBD1
J: TRBJ1-5

CDR3: CASSEGFWNTGELFF
DNA: TGTGCCAGCTCGGAAGGGTTCTGGAACACCGGGGAGCTGTTTTTT
V: TRBV9
size: -
D: -
J: TRBJ2-2

CDR3: CASASGTGDKNIQYF
DNA: TGTGCCAGCGCGTCCGGGACAGGGGATAAAAACATTCAGTACTTC
V: TRBV28
size: -
D: TRBD1
J: TRBJ2-4

CDR3: CASGRRDLANYGYTF
DNA: TGTGCCAGCGGCCGGCGGGATCTAGCTAACTATGGCTACACCTTC
V: TRBV5-6
size: once
D: -
J: TRBJ1-2

CDR3: CASSPRGSGTGGNEQYF
DNA: TGTGCCAGCTCACCACGGGGCTCCGGGACAGGGGGAAACGAGCAGTACTTC
V: TRBV18
size: -
D: TRBD1
J: TRBJ2-7

CDR3: CASSTQVGSYEQYF
DNA: TGTGCCAGCAGCACCCAGGTCGGGTCCTACGAGCAGTACTTC
V: TRBV7-9
size: few
D: -
J: TRBJ2-7

CDR3: CASSKALPGWNYGYTF
DNA: TGTGCCAGCAGCAAAGCTTTACCAGGGTGGAACTATGGCTACACCTTC
V: TRBV21-1
size: -
D: -
J: TRBJ1-2

CDR3: CASSWGDRPHGWIPTDTQYF
DNA: TGTGCCAGCAGTTGGGGGGACCGGCCCCATGGGTGGATACCCACAGATACGCAGTATTTT
V: TRBV28
size: -
D: -
J: TRBJ2-3

CDR3: CAWREGGNFEQYF
DNA: TGTGCCTGGAGAGAGGGGGGCAACTTCGAGCAGTACTTC
V: TRBV30
size: -
D: -
J: TRBJ2-7

CDR3: CASSPELGGTEAFF
DNA: TGTGCCAGCTCACCAGAGCTTGGTGGCACTGAAGCTTTCTTT
V: TRBV18
size: -
D: -
J: TRBJ1-1

CDR3: CASSGDAGGYSYNEQFF
DNA: TGTGCCAGCAGCGGAGATGCGGGAGGTTACTCCTACAATGAGCAGTTCTTC
V: TRBV7-9
size: few
D: TRBD2
J: TRBJ2-1

CDR3: CASSESPTGYGYTF
DNA: TGTGCCAGCAGTGAAAGTCCGACAGGGTATGGCTACACCTTC
V: TRBV2
size: -
D: TRBD1
J: TRBJ1-2

CDR3: CASRTQAWWQETQYF
DNA: TGTGCCAGCAGAACGCAGGCTTGGTGGCAAGAGACCCAGTACTTC
V: TRBV5-6
size: -
D: -
J: TRBJ2-5

CDR3: CASRRTDYNTEAFF
DNA: TGTGCCAGCAGGCGGACAGACTATAACACTGAAGCTTTCTTT
V: TRBV27
size: once
D: -
J: TRBJ1-1